The clone carrying this T cell receptor beta chain was counted a few times. The data originate from a study of blood T cells in healthy people across ages. In the study overall: When template switching was applied, about one barcoded beta molecule was captured per two T cells.

The CDR3 runs to 18 residues. V was clipped by 6 bases and J by 0 bases, with 18 bases between them. Germline V gives CDR1 SNHLY, CDR2 FYNNEI. Using a J-beta primer mix together with a sample-barcoded 5' primer, a second PCR was run for roughly 6 to 12 cycles. TCRdb reprocessed the 5' RACE reads via MiXCR and lists one record per CDR3 protein. Counted here are 700,000 to 900,000 distinct CDR3 sequences, about 48% occurring once; the ten biggest clones make up about 38%. The rearrangement uses TRBV2 and TRBJ2-6; D is possibly TRBD1 (6 bases). The TCR comes from a man older than 75 in good health. Material for sequencing was blood. The CDR3 DNA follows: TGTGCCAGCAGGAAGGACAGCAGGAACCTCTCTGGGGCCAACGTCCTGACTTTC. Protein: CASRKDSRNLSGANVLTF.